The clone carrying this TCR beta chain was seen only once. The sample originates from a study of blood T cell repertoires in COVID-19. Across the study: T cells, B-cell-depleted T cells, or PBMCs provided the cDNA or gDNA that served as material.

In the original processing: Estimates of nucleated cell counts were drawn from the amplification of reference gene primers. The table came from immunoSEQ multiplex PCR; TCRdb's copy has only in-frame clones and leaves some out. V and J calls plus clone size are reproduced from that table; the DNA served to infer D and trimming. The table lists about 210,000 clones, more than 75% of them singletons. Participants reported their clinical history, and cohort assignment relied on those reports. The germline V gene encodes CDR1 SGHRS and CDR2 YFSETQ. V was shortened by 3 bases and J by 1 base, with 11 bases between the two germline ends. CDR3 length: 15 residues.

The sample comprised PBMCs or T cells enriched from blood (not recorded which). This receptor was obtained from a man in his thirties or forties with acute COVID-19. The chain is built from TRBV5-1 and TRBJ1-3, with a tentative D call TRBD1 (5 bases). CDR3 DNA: TGCGCCAGCAGCTCGGGGGATTGGTCTGGAAACACCATATATTTT. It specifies CASSSGDWSGNTIYF.